This is a list of T cell receptor beta chains from one sample in a study of vaccination and CD4 T cells after COVID-19. One entry per CDR3 protein results from TCRdb running MiXCR on the PCR reads. The sample consists of 9,000 to 15,000 distinct CDR3 sequences, approximately 32% of them appearing once. The antigens for these receptors are not known. The input for sequencing was CD4+ T cells from blood, cultured in vitro, taken before SARS-CoV-2 vaccination. These receptors all come from a human donor who received a COVID-19 vaccine. The CDR3 runs from the conserved cysteine through the conserved F or W. Each record gives: V gene, clone size, J gene, D gene, CDR3 DNA, CDR3 protein. A D gene is named only where the DNA matches it firmly. Clone size is given for some rows only: seen once, a few or many times, or a class if the clone is expanded.

>TRBV6-1|few|TRBJ2-7|NA
TGTGCCAGCAGTCTCGGGCCCTCCTACGAGCAGTACTTC
CASSLGPSYEQYF
>TRBV20-1|medium-sized|TRBJ1-1|TRBD1
TGCAGTGCTTTAAAGGGGGACAGCCAAGCTTTCTTT
CSALKGDSQAFF
>TRBV25-1|NA|TRBJ2-5|TRBD1
TGTGCCAGCAGTGCTCCCCAGGGGGCTGGGGAGACCCAGTACTTC
CASSAPQGAGETQYF
>TRBV6-5|few|TRBJ2-5|NA
TGTGCCAGCAGTTACACTAGGCAAGAGACCCAGTACTTC
CASSYTRQETQYF
>TRBV6-5|few|TRBJ1-2|NA
TGTGCCAGCAGTTACTCGAAAGGGACACTGGGCTACACCTTC
CASSYSKGTLGYTF
>TRBV30|few|TRBJ1-1|NA
TGTGCCTCTCGGCAGAACACTGAAGCTTTCTTT
CASRQNTEAFF
>TRBV11-2|NA|TRBJ2-1|TRBD1
TGTGCCAGCAGCTTAGATCAGGAGACAGGGGGCTGGAATGAGCAGTTCTTC
CASSLDQETGGWNEQFF
>TRBV6-1|NA|TRBJ2-7|TRBD2
TGTGCCAGCAGCGTAAGCGGGAGAATCTCCTACGAGCAGTACTTC
CASSVSGRISYEQYF
>TRBV24-1|NA|TRBJ2-7|TRBD1
TGTGCCACCAGTGCGACAGGGGGCGAGCAGTACTTC
CATSATGGEQYF
>TRBV20-1|medium-sized|TRBJ1-2|NA
TGCAGTGCTAGAGAGTTTAAGAACTATGGCTACACCTTC
CSAREFKNYGYTF
>TRBV12-3/TRBV12-4|few|TRBJ2-3|TRBD2
TGTGCCAGCAGTTTACGACTAGCGGGGCCCCCGGTGGCAGATACGCAGTATTTT
CASSLRLAGPPVADTQYF
>TRBV6-1|few|TRBJ1-5|NA
TGTGCCAGCAACCAGGGCCTACGTGATCAGCCCCAGCATTTT
CASNQGLRDQPQHF
>TRBV20-1|few|TRBJ1-2|NA
TGCAGTGCTTTTGTAGGGTTTGGGTATGGCTACACCTTC
CSAFVGFGYGYTF
>TRBV6-1|NA|TRBJ2-5|TRBD1
TGTGCCAGCAGCCCATCCCAGGGGGCTGAGACCCAGTACTTC
CASSPSQGAETQYF
>TRBV20-1|few|TRBJ1-6|NA
TGCAGTGCTAGGCCCATGAGGGACACTGATAATTCACCCCTCCACTTT
CSARPMRDTDNSPLHF
>TRBV6-2/TRBV6-3|few|TRBJ1-2|NA
TGTGCCAGCAGATTACCAGGGGGCTACACCTTC
CASRLPGGYTF
>TRBV20-1|few|TRBJ2-3|TRBD1
TGCAGTGCTAGGGACAGGGGGCGATGGGATACGCAGTATTTT
CSARDRGRWDTQYF
>TRBV28|NA|TRBJ1-2|NA
TGTGCCAGCAGCCCATTAGGGCAGGGTGGCTACACCTTC
CASSPLGQGGYTF
>TRBV20-1|few|TRBJ1-5|NA
TGCAGTGCTAGTCCCTACGGGGTCGGCAATCAGCCCCAGCATTTT
CSASPYGVGNQPQHF
>TRBV5-1|once|TRBJ2-2|NA
TGCGCCAGCAGCGGGGACGGGATCAACACCGGGGAGCTGTTTTTT
CASSGDGINTGELFF
>TRBV10-3|few|TRBJ1-2|NA
TGTGCCATCAGGGGGGCCCTACTTTCGACTAACTATGGCTACACCTTC
CAIRGALLSTNYGYTF
>TRBV20-1|NA|TRBJ1-4|TRBD1
TGCAGTGCCAGGACAGGGGCGGATGAAAAACTGTTTTTT
CSARTGADEKLFF
>TRBV2|few|TRBJ2-5|NA
TGTGCCAGCACTCGGGGCCTAGAGACCCAGTACTTC
CASTRGLETQYF
>TRBV10-3|few|TRBJ1-5|NA
TGTGCCATCAGTGAGTCGACGGGGTTAGGTCAGCCCCAGCATTTT
CAISESTGLGQPQHF
>TRBV6-1|few|TRBJ2-2|NA
TGTGCCAGCAACCTACGGACACGTAACACCGGGGAGCTGTTTTTT
CASNLRTRNTGELFF
>TRBV25-1|few|TRBJ1-5|NA
TGTGCCAGCAGTGATGGCGTCCAGCCCCAGCATTTT
CASSDGVQPQHF
>TRBV11-3|medium-sized|TRBJ1-1|NA
TGTGCCAGCAGCTTAGTACTCGGGGCTGAAGCTTTCTTT
CASSLVLGAEAFF
>TRBV21-1|NA|TRBJ1-1|NA
TGTGCCAGCAGCAAACATGAGGAGGGTGGGGGCACTGAAGCTTTCTTT
CASSKHEEGGGTEAFF
>TRBV20-1|few|TRBJ2-5|TRBD2
TGCAGTGCTAGTGCGGGGGGGCCTGGTGTTGAGACCCAGTACTTC
CSASAGGPGVETQYF
>TRBV30|NA|TRBJ1-2|TRBD1
TGTGCCTGGAGGAGGGACAGGGCCCTCCTCTATGGCTACACCTTC
CAWRRDRALLYGYTF
>TRBV12-3/TRBV12-4|few|TRBJ2-5|NA
TGTGCCAGCAGTTCGGGACGATGGGAGACCCAGTACTTC
CASSSGRWETQYF
>TRBV11-3|NA|TRBJ1-4|NA
TGTGCCAGCAGCTTAAGCGGCGCTTCTAATGAAAAACTGTTTTTT
CASSLSGASNEKLFF
>TRBV19|few|TRBJ1-1|NA
TGTGCCAGTACCCCCAGGTTAGGTGGAAACACTGAAGCTTTCTTT
CASTPRLGGNTEAFF
>TRBV14|few|TRBJ1-3|NA
TGTGCCAGCAGCCAAGTTGAGTACTCTGGAAACACCATATATTTT
CASSQVEYSGNTIYF
>TRBV6-1|few|TRBJ1-2|NA
TGTGCCAGCAGCCGCACTCCGACAGGAGCTAACTATGGCTACACCTTC
CASSRTPTGANYGYTF
>TRBV2|few|TRBJ2-7|NA
TGTGCCAGCAGTGATCGCAGGGCCTACGAGCAGTACTTC
CASSDRRAYEQYF
>TRBV2|few|TRBJ1-1|TRBD1
TGTGCCAGCAGTGGACAGGGGGCCCCAGCTTTCTTT
CASSGQGAPAFF
>TRBV11-3|once|TRBJ2-6|NA
TGTGCCAGCAGCCCTAACCCTGGGGCCAACGTCCTGACTTTC
CASSPNPGANVLTF
>TRBV7-9|NA|TRBJ1-6|NA
TGTGCCAGCAGCACCGAAGGGGAGAATTTACCCCTCCACTTT
CASSTEGENLPLHF
>TRBV6-1|NA|TRBJ2-7|TRBD2
TGTGCCAGCGGAGTCAGCGGGGGCGCATTCTTCTACGAGCAGTACTTC
CASGVSGGAFFYEQYF
>TRBV12-3/TRBV12-4|NA|TRBJ2-5|TRBD2
TGTGCCAGCAGTTATAGCGGGACCCAAGAGACCCAGTACTTC
CASSYSGTQETQYF
>TRBV19|NA|TRBJ1-5|TRBD1
TGTGCCGCCCGGGACAGAGGGCAATCAGCCCCAGCATTT
CAARDRGQSAPAF
>TRBV12-3/TRBV12-4|few|TRBJ2-5|TRBD2
TGTGCCAGCAGTTTTCGCCGGGGGGTTTTGAAGACCCAGTACTTC
CASSFRRGVLKTQYF